Listed below are T cell receptor beta chains from one sample, sequenced in a study of preoperative IRX-2 immunotherapy in early breast cancer. The assay was immunoSEQ multiplex PCR, and TCRdb's table has in-frame clones only and misses some. This table holds some 3,700 clones, roughly two thirds found once. The sequences come from tumor tissue, collected after IRX-2 immunotherapy. These receptors were obtained from a human donor with breast cancer. The CDR3 runs from the conserved cysteine through the conserved F or W. D genes are given only for firm matches. Size values are once, few and many counts, or a class for expanded clones, and some rows have none.

clone_size j_call d_call v_call cdr3_nt cdr3_aa
NA TRBJ1-3 NA TRBV30 TGTGCCTGGAGTGTTAACAGGGCGTACACCATATATTTT CAWSVNRAYTIYF
NA TRBJ2-2 NA TRBV29-1 TGCAGCGGGGGATACCTTACCAGGGAGCTGTTTTTT CSGGYLTRELFF
NA TRBJ1-3 NA TRBV11-3 TGTGCCAGCAGCTCCGGGACCGGGTTCTCTGGAAACACCATATATTTT CASSSGTGFSGNTIYF
medium-sized TRBJ2-2 NA TRBV6-8 TGTGCCAGCAGTTATTCTATAGTCGCGAGCGGCACCGGGGAGCTGTTTTTT CASSYSIVASGTGELFF
NA TRBJ2-7 TRBD1 TRBV23-1 TGCGCCAGCAGCCAAGGGGACAGGCTCTCCTACGAGCAGTACTTC CASSQGDRLSYEQYF
NA TRBJ2-7 NA TRBV11-3 TGTGCCAGCAGCCCAGTAGCCGGGAACGCGGAGCAGTACTTC CASSPVAGNAEQYF
NA TRBJ2-1 TRBD2 TRBV7-7 TGTGCCAGCAGCCAAGGGACTAGCGGGAGCGTCTACAATGAGCAGTTCTTC CASSQGTSGSVYNEQFF
NA TRBJ2-7 NA TRBV6-8 TGTGCCAGCACTTCAAGCGTTGGGAGATACGAGCAGTACTTC CASTSSVGRYEQYF
NA TRBJ2-3 NA TRBV29-1 TGCAGCGTTGAAGGGTCGACAGATACTAACACAGATACGCAGTATTTT CSVEGSTDTNTDTQYF
few TRBJ2-7 NA TRBV6-8 TGTGCCAGCAGGAGAGTAGACGCGTACGAGCAGTACTTC CASRRVDAYEQYF
NA TRBJ2-2 NA TRBV6-8 TGTGCCAGCAGTTATCTTCCCGCGAACACCGGGGAGCTGTTTTTT CASSYLPANTGELFF
few TRBJ2-7 NA TRBV28 TGTGCCAGCTTCGGCAGCGGACATTACGAGCAGTACTTC CASFGSGHYEQYF
NA TRBJ1-1 NA TRBV11-3 TGTGCCAGCAGCTTAAGGCGGGGAGGGAACACTGAAGCTTTCTTT CASSLRRGGNTEAFF
NA TRBJ2-7 TRBD1 TRBV6-8 TGTGCCAGCAGTGACCCCCAGGGGGACGAGCAGTACTTC CASSDPQGDEQYF
NA TRBJ1-2 TRBD1 TRBV6-7 TGTGCCAGCAGGTACAGGGGCGGCTACACCTTC CASRYRGGYTF
few TRBJ2-7 TRBD1 TRBV10-2 TGCGCCAGCAGTGAGATACAGGGGGCTATCTACGAGCAGTACTTC CASSEIQGAIYEQYF
NA TRBJ2-1 NA TRBV19 TGTGCCAGTAGTATAGAGGGGCTAGCTGGGAATGAGCAGTTCTTC CASSIEGLAGNEQFF
NA TRBJ1-3 TRBD1 TRBV18 TGTGCCAGCGCTAAGGACAGGGGGTATTCTGGAAACACCATATATTTT CASAKDRGYSGNTIYF
NA TRBJ2-3 NA TRBV28 TGTGCCAGCAGGGGATATCGGGGGTCCTCAGATACGCAGTATTTT CASRGYRGSSDTQYF
NA TRBJ1-1 NA TRBV5-1 TGCGCCAGCAGCTTGGGAGGGACGATGGTAACTGAAGCTTTCTTT CASSLGGTMVTEAFF
few TRBJ1-3 TRBD1 TRBV6-8 TGTGCCAGCAGTCGGGTAAACAGGGGGAACTCTGGAAACACCATATATTTT CASSRVNRGNSGNTIYF
NA TRBJ2-1 NA TRBV19 TGTGCCAGTAGTATAGGCAGGGTAACGACCTACAATGAGCAGTTCTTC CASSIGRVTTYNEQFF
NA TRBJ2-1 TRBD1 TRBV5-1 TGCGCCAGCAGCTCCGGGACAGGGTCTTACAATGAGCAGTTCTTC CASSSGTGSYNEQFF
few TRBJ2-7 TRBD1 TRBV11-3 TGTGCCAGCAGACCGGGACAGGGACTAAACTACGAGCAGTACTTC CASRPGQGLNYEQYF
NA TRBJ2-1 NA TRBV19 TGTGCCAGTAGTAAGTTCGGGGGAGGCTCCTACAATGAGCAGTTCTTC CASSKFGGGSYNEQFF
once TRBJ2-7 NA TRBV23-1 TGCGCCAGCAGCTTGGCTACCGACGGGGAGCAGTACTTC CASSLATDGEQYF
once TRBJ1-1 NA TRBV18 TGTGCCAGCTCACCACCTCCAGACACTGAAGCTTTCTTT CASSPPPDTEAFF
NA TRBJ1-3 NA TRBV5-1 TGCGCCAGCAGCAGGGGAGACCAGGGAGCTGGAAACACCATATATTTT CASSRGDQGAGNTIYF